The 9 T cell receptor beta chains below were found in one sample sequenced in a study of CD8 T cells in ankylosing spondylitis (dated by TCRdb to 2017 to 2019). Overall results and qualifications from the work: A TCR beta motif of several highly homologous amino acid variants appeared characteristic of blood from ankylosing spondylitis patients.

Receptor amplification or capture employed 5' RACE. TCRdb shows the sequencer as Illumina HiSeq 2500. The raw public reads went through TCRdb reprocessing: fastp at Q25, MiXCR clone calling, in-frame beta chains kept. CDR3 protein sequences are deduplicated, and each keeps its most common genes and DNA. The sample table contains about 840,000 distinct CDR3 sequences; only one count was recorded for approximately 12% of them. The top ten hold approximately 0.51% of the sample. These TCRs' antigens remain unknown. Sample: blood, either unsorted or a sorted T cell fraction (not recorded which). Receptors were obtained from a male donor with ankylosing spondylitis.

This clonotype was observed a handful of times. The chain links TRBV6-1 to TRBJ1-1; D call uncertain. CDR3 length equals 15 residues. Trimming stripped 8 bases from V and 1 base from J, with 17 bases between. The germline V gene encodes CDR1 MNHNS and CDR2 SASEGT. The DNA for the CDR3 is TGTGCCAGCCTAACCTTAGGACGCGGGAACACTGAAGCTTTCTTT. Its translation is CASLTLGRGNTEAFF.

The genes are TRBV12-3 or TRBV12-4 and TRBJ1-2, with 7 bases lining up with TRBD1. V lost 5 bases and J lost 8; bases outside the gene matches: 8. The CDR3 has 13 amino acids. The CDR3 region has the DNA TGTGCCAGCAGTCCGAGGACAGGACGAGGCTACACCTTC. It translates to CASSPRTGRGYTF.

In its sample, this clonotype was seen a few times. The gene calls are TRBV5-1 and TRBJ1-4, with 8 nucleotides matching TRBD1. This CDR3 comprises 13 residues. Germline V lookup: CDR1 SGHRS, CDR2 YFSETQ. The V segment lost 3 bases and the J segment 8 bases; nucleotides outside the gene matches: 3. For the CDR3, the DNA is TGCGCCAGCAGCTGGACAGGGAAAGAAAAACTGTTTTTT. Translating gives CASSWTGKEKLFF. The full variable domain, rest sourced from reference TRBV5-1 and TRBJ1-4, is KAGVTQTPRYLIKTRGQQVTLSCSPISGHRSVSWYQQTPGQGLQFLFEYFSETQRNKGNFPGRFSGRQFSNSRSEMNVSTLELGDSALYLCASSWTGKEKLFFGSGTQLSVL.

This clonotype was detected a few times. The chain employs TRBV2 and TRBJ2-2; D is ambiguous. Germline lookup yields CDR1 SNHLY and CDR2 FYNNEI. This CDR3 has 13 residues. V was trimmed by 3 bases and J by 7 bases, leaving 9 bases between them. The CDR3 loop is CASSDTGLGELFF. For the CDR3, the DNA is TGTGCCAGCAGTGACACGGGCCTCGGGGAGCTGTTTTTT.

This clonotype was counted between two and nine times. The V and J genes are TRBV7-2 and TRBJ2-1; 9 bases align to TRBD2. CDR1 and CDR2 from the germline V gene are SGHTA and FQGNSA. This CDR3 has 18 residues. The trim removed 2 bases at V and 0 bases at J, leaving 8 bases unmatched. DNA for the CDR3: TGTGCCAGCAGCTTACGCCTGTGGCGGGAGGGCTCCTACAATGAGCAGTTCTTC. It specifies CASSLRLWREGSYNEQFF.

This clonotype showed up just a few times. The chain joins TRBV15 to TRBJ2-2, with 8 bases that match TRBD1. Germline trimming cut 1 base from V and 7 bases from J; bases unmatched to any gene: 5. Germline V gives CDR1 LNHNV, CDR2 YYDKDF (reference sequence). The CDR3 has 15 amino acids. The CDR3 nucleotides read TGTGCCACCAGCAGAGGAGGGACAGGCTACGGGGAGCTGTTTTTT. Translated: CATSRGGTGYGELFF.

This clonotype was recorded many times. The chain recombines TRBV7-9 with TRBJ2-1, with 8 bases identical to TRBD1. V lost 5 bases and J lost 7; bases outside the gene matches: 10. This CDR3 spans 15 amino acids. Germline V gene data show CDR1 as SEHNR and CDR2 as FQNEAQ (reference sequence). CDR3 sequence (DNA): TGTGCCAGCAGCCCCAGGGGGCGCATGGAGAATGAGCAGTTCTTC. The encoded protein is CASSPRGRMENEQFF.

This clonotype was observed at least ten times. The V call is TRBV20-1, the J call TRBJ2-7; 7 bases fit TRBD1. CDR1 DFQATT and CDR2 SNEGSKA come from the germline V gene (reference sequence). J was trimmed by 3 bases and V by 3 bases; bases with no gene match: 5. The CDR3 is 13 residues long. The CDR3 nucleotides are TGCAGTGCTAGCCCCGGGACAGACTACGAGCAGTACTTC. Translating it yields CSASPGTDYEQYF.

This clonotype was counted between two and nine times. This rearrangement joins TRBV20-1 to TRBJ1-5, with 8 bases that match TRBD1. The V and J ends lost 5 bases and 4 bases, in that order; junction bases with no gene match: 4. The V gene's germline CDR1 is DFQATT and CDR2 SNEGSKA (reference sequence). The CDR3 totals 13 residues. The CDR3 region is CSADQGANQPQHF. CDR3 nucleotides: TGCAGTGCTGATCAGGGGGCAAATCAGCCCCAGCATTTT.